A single sample is the source of the 8 T cell receptor beta chains below, sequenced in a study of cytomegalovirus exposure and HLA in healthy donors. The PCR ran on 60 Vbeta and 13 Jbeta primers. This table comes from immunoSEQ multiplex PCR, and its TCRdb copy is limited to in-frame clones, with some not included. The sample yields some 150,000 clones, 60% to 70% seen once. Sequencing was carried out using PBMCs. These receptors were obtained from a woman aged 55-75 years in good health and CMV-seropositive.

This clone was counted a few times. The chain joins TRBV11-2 to TRBJ2-3; 9 positions match TRBD2. J gave up 1 base and V 1 base, and 6 bases lay outside the gene matches. The CDR3 consists of 17 residues. Germline CDR1 is SGHAT and CDR2 is FQNNGV. The CDR3 sequence: CASSLAAGGPGTDTQYF. The CDR3 coding sequence is TGTGCCAGCAGCTTAGCGGCGGGAGGGCCGGGCACAGATACGCAGTATTTT.

The chain uses TRBV19 and TRBJ2-2, with 8 bases matching TRBD1. Trimming removed 9 bases from V and 0 bases from J; junction bases left unmatched: 3. The CDR3 runs to 14 residues. Germline V gene lookup returns CDR1 LNHDA and CDR2 SQIVND (reference sequence). CDR3 sequence: CASRTGTNTGELFF. The CDR3, as DNA: TGTGCCAGCAGGACAGGGACGAACACCGGGGAGCTGTTTTTT.

This chain uses TRBV4-3 with TRBJ1-1; maybe TRBD1 (5 bases). This CDR3 spans 14 amino acids. Germline-derived CDR1 and CDR2 are LGHNA and YSLEER. The V and J ends lost 3 bases and 7 bases respectively, with 15 bases between them. The CDR3 DNA sequence: TGCGCCAGCAGCCAGAGGCAGGGTGTCAGTGAAGCTTTCTTT. Amino acids: CASSQRQGVSEAFF.

This rearrangement joins TRBV7-8 to TRBJ2-3, with 12 bases matching TRBD2. The junction had 5 bases not matched to a gene; V was cut back by 5 bases and J by 5 bases. This CDR3 comprises 15 residues. Germline-derived CDR1 and CDR2 are SGHVS and FQNEAQ. The CDR3 DNA sequence: TGTGCCAGCAGCCAGCTAGCGGGAGGGGGAGATACGCAGTATTTT. It translates to CASSQLAGGGDTQYF.

This clone was counted a few times. V and J are TRBV28 and TRBJ1-4, with TRBD1 matching over 9 bases. Trimming took 4 bases from V and 8 from J; bases not matched to a gene: 8. Germline lookup yields CDR1 MDHEN and CDR2 SYDVKM. The CDR3 spans 15 residues. CDR3 nucleotide sequence: TGTGCCAGCAGTTCGTTGGGACAGGGATACGAAAAACTGTTTTTT. This encodes CASSSLGQGYEKLFF.

V usage is TRBV30 and J usage is TRBJ1-3, with 8 bases matching TRBD1. Per the germline V gene, CDR1 is GTSNPN and CDR2 is SVGIG (reference sequence). The CDR3 has 15 amino acids. The V and J ends lost 2 bases and 1 base, in that order; junction bases with no gene match: 4. The CDR3 DNA reads as TGTGCCTGGAGTAGACAGGGGTCTTCTGGAAACACCATATATTTT. Protein product: CAWSRQGSSGNTIYF.

A single count supports this clone. This chain links TRBV30 with TRBJ1-4; D perhaps matches TRBD1 (5 bases). Deletions cut 5 bases from V and 7 bases from J, with 14 bases between. The germline gives CDR1 GTSNPN, CDR2 SVGIG (reference sequence). The CDR3 has 13 residues. The CDR3 protein is CAWSGTSGEKLFF. As DNA, the CDR3 is TGTGCCTGGTCCGGGACTAGCGGTGAAAAACTGTTTTTT.

The V call is TRBV6-1, the J call TRBJ1-2, with 12 bases fitting TRBD1. Germline CDR1 reads MNHNS; CDR2 reads SASEGT. With 11 bases clipped from V and 4 bases from J, the junction kept 5 bases outside the gene matches. The CDR3 covers 13 residues. The CDR3 loop is CAGGQGAFYGYTF. CDR3 coding DNA: TGTGCCGGGGGACAGGGGGCTTTCTATGGCTACACCTTC.